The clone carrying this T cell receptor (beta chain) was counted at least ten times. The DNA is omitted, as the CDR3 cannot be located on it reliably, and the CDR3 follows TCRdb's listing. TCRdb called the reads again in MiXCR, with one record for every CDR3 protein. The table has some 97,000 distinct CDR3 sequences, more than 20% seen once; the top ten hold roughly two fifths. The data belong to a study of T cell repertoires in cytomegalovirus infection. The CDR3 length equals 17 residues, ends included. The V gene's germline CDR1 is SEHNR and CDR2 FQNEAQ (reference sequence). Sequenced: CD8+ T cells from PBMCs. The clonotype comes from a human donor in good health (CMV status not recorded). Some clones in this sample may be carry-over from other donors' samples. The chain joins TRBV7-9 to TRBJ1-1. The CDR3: CASSRPFGSAMNTEAFF.